This T cell receptor (beta chain) comes out of a study of blood T cell repertoires in COVID-19. Study details: Sources were T cells, B-cell-depleted T cells, or PBMCs; the material itself was cDNA or gDNA.

In the study's own analysis: Amplifying reference gene primers gave estimates of nucleated cell counts. Using immunoSEQ multiplex PCR, the repertoire was profiled, and TCRdb retains in-frame clones only, with some absent. The V and J calls and clone size are taken from that table; D and trimming were inferred from the DNA. Of 150,000 or so clones listed, 88% are singletons. Sequencing was done on a sample of peripheral blood. The sequence came from a man aged 60 to 75 with acute or convalescent COVID-19.

The CDR3 sequence is CASSPAGGWGSEQYF. CDR3 in DNA: TGTGCCAGCAGCCCTGCTGGGGGGTGGGGGAGCGAGCAGTACTTC. The chain joins TRBV6-6 to TRBJ2-7, with D tentatively TRBD2 (6 bases). The germline gives CDR1 MNHNY, CDR2 SVGAGI (reference sequence). The V and J ends lost 6 bases and 6 bases respectively, with 21 bases between them. The CDR3 runs to 15 residues.